This entry lists 2 T cell receptor beta chains sequenced from one sample in a study of CD8+ T cells in alopecia areata. RNA was extracted and reverse transcribed into cDNA as the sequencing template. Assay: immunoSEQ multiplex PCR; the TCRdb copy retains only in-frame clones and omits some. The sample has over 150,000 clones, roughly 56% seen once; the top ten hold about 5.3%. Sequencing was done on a sample of CD8+ T cells sorted from blood. The receptors shown here come from a human donor in good health.

The gene calls are TRBV2 and TRBJ2-7, with unresolved D. The CDR3 is made up of 13 amino acids. Trimming left V 3 bases short and J 10 bases short, with 16 bases between. The germline CDR1 and CDR2 sequences are SNHLY and FYNNEI. The CDR3 region is CASSEYRTVAQYF. The CDR3 DNA reads TGTGCCAGCAGTGAGTATAGGACGGTCGCTCAGTACTTC. Based on the CDR3 plus reference TRBV2 and TRBJ2-7, the full variable domain is EPEVTQTPSHQVTQMGQEVILRCVPISNHLYFYWYRQILGQKVEFLVSFYNNEISEKSEIFDDQFSVERPDGSNFTLKIRSTKLEDSAMYFCASSEYRTVAQYFGPGTRLTVT.

The V call is TRBV13, the J call TRBJ2-1, with a tentative D call TRBD1 (8 bases). CDR1 and CDR2 (germline): PRHDT, FYEKMQ (reference sequence). The CDR3 has 16 residues. Trimming shortened V by 5 bases and J by 3 bases, and 17 bases separated the two germline ends. The CDR3 sequence: CASSARQGRDYNEQFF. For the CDR3, the DNA is TGTGCCAGCAGCGCACGACAGGGGAGGGACTACAATGAGCAGTTCTTC.